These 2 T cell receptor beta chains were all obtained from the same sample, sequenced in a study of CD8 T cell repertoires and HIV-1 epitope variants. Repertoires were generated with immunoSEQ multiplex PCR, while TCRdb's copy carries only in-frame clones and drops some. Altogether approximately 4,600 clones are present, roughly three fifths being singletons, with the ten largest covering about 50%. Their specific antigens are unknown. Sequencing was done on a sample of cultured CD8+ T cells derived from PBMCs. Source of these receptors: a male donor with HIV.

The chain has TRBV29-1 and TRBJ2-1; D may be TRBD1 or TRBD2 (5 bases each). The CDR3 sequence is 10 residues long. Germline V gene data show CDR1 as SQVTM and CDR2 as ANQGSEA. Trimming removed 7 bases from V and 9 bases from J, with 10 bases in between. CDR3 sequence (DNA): TGCAGCGCGTGGGGGAGTGAGCAGTTCTTC. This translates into CSAWGSEQFF.

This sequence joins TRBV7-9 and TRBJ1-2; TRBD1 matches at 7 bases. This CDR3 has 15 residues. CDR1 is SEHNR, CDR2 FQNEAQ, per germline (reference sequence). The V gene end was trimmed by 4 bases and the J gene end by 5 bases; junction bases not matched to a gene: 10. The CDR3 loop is CASSSQGQKLYGYTF. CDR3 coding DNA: TGTGCCAGCAGCTCACAGGGACAGAAGCTTTATGGCTACACCTTC. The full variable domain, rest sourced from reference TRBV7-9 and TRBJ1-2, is DTGVSQNPRHKITKRGQNVTFRCDPISEHNRLYWYRQTLGQGPEFLTYFQNEAQLEKSRLLSDRFSAERPKGSFSTLEIQRTEQGDSAMYLCASSSQGQKLYGYTFGSGTRLTVV.